These 15 T cell receptor beta chains share one sample of origin, sequenced in a study of T cells in localized non-small cell lung cancer. Generated by immunoSEQ multiplex PCR, the TCRdb table keeps only in-frame clones and is missing some. The sample holds approximately 4,600 clones; more than 30% are singletons and the top ten take roughly 17%. The source material was lung tumor tissue, sampled before any cancer treatment. These receptors were obtained from a man aged 40-75 years with stage II squamous cell lung carcinoma.

V is TRBV19 and J is TRBJ2-3; 10 positions match TRBD2. Germline values: CDR1 LNHDA, CDR2 SQIVND (reference sequence). Unmatched junction bases numbered 0, after V lost 1 base and J lost 5 bases. The CDR3 extends over 14 amino acids. The CDR3 reads CASSIGLAGDTQYF. The CDR3 DNA follows: TGTGCCAGTAGTATAGGACTAGCGGGAGATACGCAGTATTTT.

The chain joins TRBV6-8 to TRBJ1-5; TRBD1 aligns across 7 bases. V trimming: 6 bases; J trimming: 3 bases; junction bases outside the gene matches: 5. The CDR3 has 14 residues. The V gene's germline CDR1 is MNHGY and CDR2 SAAAGT. The CDR3, as DNA: TGTGCCAGCAGGCCGGGACAGCTCAATCAGCCCCAGCATTTT. It encodes CASRPGQLNQPQHF.

This clone was detected only a few times. The chain joins TRBV14 to TRBJ2-7; D could derive from TRBD1 or TRBD2 (5 bases each). There are 14 residues in the CDR3. Germline CDR1 reads SGHDN; CDR2 reads FVKESK. Trimming stripped 0 bases from V and 4 bases from J, with 10 bases between. The CDR3 bases are TGTGCCAGCAGCCAAGAGAACAGGAGGTACGAGCAGTACTTC. This sequence encodes CASSQENRRYEQYF.

V gene TRBV19 combines with J gene TRBJ2-3; possible D gene TRBD1, 6 bases. The CDR3 contains 17 residues. The germline CDR1 and CDR2 sequences are LNHDA and SQIVND (reference sequence). Trimming shortened V by 3 bases and J by 2 bases, and 18 bases separated the two germline ends. The CDR3 sequence: CASSIPVSTGFTDTQYF. The DNA of the CDR3 is TGTGCCAGTAGTATCCCAGTTTCGACAGGCTTCACAGATACGCAGTATTTT.

The count of this clone is one. The rearrangement links TRBV18 to TRBJ1-1; D is ambiguous. Germline lookup yields CDR1 KGHSH and CDR2 LQKENI. The CDR3 is 12 residues long. Deletions cut 2 bases from V and 8 bases from J, with 9 bases between. CDR3 region: CASSPKGGEAFF. DNA of the CDR3: TGTGCCAGCTCACCAAAGGGTGGGGAAGCTTTCTTT.

The chain links TRBV19 to TRBJ2-3; D is perhaps TRBD2 (8 bases). CDR1 and CDR2 from the germline V gene are LNHDA and SQIVND (reference sequence). This CDR3 comprises 19 residues. Between the trimmed V and J ends, which lost 4 bases and 5 bases, there was a span of 28 bases. Here the CDR3 DNA reads TGTGCCAGTAGTACCCGGACAGGTCAGCCGAGCGGGAGAAAAGATACGCAGTATTTT. Translated, it gives CASSTRTGQPSGRKDTQYF.

The rearrangement uses TRBV10-2 and TRBJ1-4; D gene unclear. Germline CDR1 WSHSY, CDR2 SAAADI. The ends were cut back, 3 bases at V and 7 bases at J, with 9 bases in the middle. The CDR3 extends over 13 amino acids. The CDR3 nucleotides read TGCGCCAGCAGTGATGGGAGTTTTGAAAAACTGTTTTTT. Its protein product is CASSDGSFEKLFF.

This clone was found a few times. The genes are TRBV7-2 and TRBJ2-7; possible D gene TRBD2, 5 bases. V was trimmed by 1 base and J by 4 bases, leaving 8 bases between them. Per germline, CDR1 SGHTA and CDR2 FQGNSA. The CDR3 sequence is 13 residues long. In DNA, the CDR3 is TGTGCCAGCAGCTTAGGGTGGGAGTACGAGCAGTACTTC. Its translation: CASSLGWEYEQYF.

The rearrangement uses TRBV9 and TRBJ1-3, with D unresolved. The length of the CDR3 is 14 residues. The V and J ends lost 0 bases and 3 bases respectively, with 7 bases between them. CDR1 and CDR2 from the germline V gene are SGDLS and YYNGEE. The CDR3 sequence: CASSVAHGGNTIYF. Here the CDR3 DNA reads TGTGCCAGCAGCGTAGCTCACGGTGGAAACACCATATATTTT.

In nucleotides, the CDR3 is TGTGCCAGCAGTGGGAAAGCGGCGGCCACCTACAATGAGCAGTTCTTC. This encodes CASSGKAAATYNEQFF. The chain recombines TRBV6-8 with TRBJ2-1; TRBD2 is a possible D gene (5 bases). V dropped 5 bases and J dropped 2 bases, with 16 bases sitting between them. Germline V gives CDR1 MNHGY, CDR2 SAAAGT. The CDR3 extends over 16 amino acids.

J is TRBJ2-1 and V is TRBV18; 9 bases line up with TRBD1. Germline CDR1 is KGHSH and CDR2 is LQKENI. Trimming took 6 bases from V and 9 from J; bases not matched to a gene: 18. CDR3 size: 17 residues. This chain's CDR3 is CASSQSSTGTGTVEQFF. The CDR3 DNA sequence: TGTGCCAGCTCGCAATCCTCAACCGGGACAGGGACGGTTGAGCAGTTCTTC.

The J gene is TRBJ1-4, the V gene TRBV9; D might be TRBD1 (6 bases). This CDR3 contains 14 residues. Germline CDR1 and CDR2: SGDLS and YYNGEE. V lost 4 bases to trimming and J lost 8 bases, with 15 bases between them. DNA of the CDR3: TGTGCCAGCAGCACGACAGGCAGACGAGAAAAACTGTTTTTT. Encoded protein: CASSTTGRREKLFF.

CDR3 sequence (DNA): TGTGCCTGGACTGAGTTTTCTGGAAACACCATATATTTT. It is translated as CAWTEFSGNTIYF. The V call is TRBV30, the J call TRBJ1-3, with D unclear. Trimming took 4 bases from V and 1 from J, leaving 8 bases between them. Per germline, CDR1 GTSNPN and CDR2 SVGIG (reference sequence). The CDR3 extends over 13 amino acids.

The rearrangement uses TRBV6-8 and TRBJ1-1, with TRBD1 identical over 8 bases. The CDR3 spans 14 residues. The trim removed 5 bases at V and 6 bases at J, leaving 8 bases unmatched. Germline loops: CDR1 MNHGY, CDR2 SAAAGT. CDR3 loop: CASSPPTGVSEAFF. The CDR3 DNA sequence: TGTGCCAGCAGTCCCCCGACAGGGGTGTCTGAAGCTTTCTTT.

This clone showed up just a few times. This rearrangement joins TRBV11-1 to TRBJ2-6; D possibly corresponds to TRBD1 (6 bases). CDR1 is SGHAT, CDR2 FQDESV, per germline (reference sequence). The CDR3 consists of 18 residues. Trimming left V 1 base short and J 4 bases short, with 17 bases between. The CDR3 DNA reads TGTGCCAGCAGCTTAGACGGGACAACCGTCGCGGGGGCCAACGTCCTGACTTTC. It yields the protein CASSLDGTTVAGANVLTF.